This TCR beta chain was sequenced for a study of breast tumors, draining lymph nodes, adjacent tissues. Whole-study results and caveats: Luminal-like breast cancer showed significantly greater tumor-nontumor repertoire similarity than basal-like breast cancer did. Compared with lymph nodes, tumors were less diverse; compared with nontumor tissue, more. The data were judged consistent with most tumor T cells coming from lymph node and expanding in tumor. Data only fit, rather than demonstrated, lymph node origin of most tumor T cells.

The germline gives CDR1 SGHAT, CDR2 FQNNGV. Trimming removed 4 bases from V and 1 base from J; junction bases left unmatched: 7. The CDR3 covers 17 residues. This clonotype was seen ten or more times. The antigen is undetermined. TCRdb recomputed calls from the multiplex PCR reads with MiXCR, one row per CDR3 protein. Here the sample spans about 12,000 distinct CDR3 sequences, 30% to 45% being singletons. The TCR sequence derives from a female donor with breast cancer. Some clones in this sample may be carry-over from other donors' samples. The V gene is TRBV11-2, the J gene TRBJ2-5; 12 positions match TRBD2. Sequences were obtained from breast tumor tissue. The CDR3 spells CASSSPGTSGLQETQYF. DNA of the CDR3: TGTGCCAGCAGCTCCCCCGGGACTAGCGGGCTCCAAGAGACCCAGTACTTC. The full variable domain, with the rest looked up from reference TRBV11-2 and TRBJ2-5, is EAGVAQSPRYKIIEKRQSVAFWCNPISGHATLYWYQQILGQGPKLLIQFQNNGVVDDSQLPKDRFSAERLKGVDSTLKIQPAKLEDSAVYLCASSSPGTSGLQETQYFGPGTRLLVL.